The 26 T cell receptor beta chains given below trace back to one sample, sequenced in a study of T-cell reconstitution after alpha-beta-depleted transplantation in children. A library of TCRbeta sequences, prepared with unique molecular identifiers, was generated. TCRdb analysed the PCR reads with MiXCR anew, one entry per CDR3 protein. This sample has 700,000 to 950,000 distinct CDR3 sequences; about 15% occur once, and the top ten carry approximately 5%. The sequencing used PBMCs, mostly from graft donor cells, collected 360 days after TCRalphabeta/CD19-depleted stem cell transplant. The receptors were gathered from a male patient between 10 and 17 years old who had a stem cell transplant for acute lymphoblastic leukemia, so the T cells may come from the graft donor.

This clonotype was recorded a few times. The chain links TRBV4-1 to TRBJ2-5; perhaps D is TRBD1 or TRBD2 (5 bases each). Trimming took off 1 base at V and 7 bases at J, with 22 bases between the two ends. The germline gives CDR1 MGHRA, CDR2 YSYEKL. The CDR3 is 17 residues long. CDR3 sequence: CASSQGARGFQGGTQYF. Here the CDR3 DNA reads TGCGCCAGCAGCCAAGGGGCGAGGGGTTTTCAAGGAGGGACCCAGTACTTC.

The table lists this clonotype with many counts. The rearrangement joins TRBV9 to TRBJ2-5, with 8 positions matching TRBD1. Unmatched junction bases numbered 7, after V lost 0 bases and J lost 3 bases. Germline V gene data show CDR1 as SGDLS and CDR2 as YYNGEE. The CDR3 length is 16 residues. The CDR3 spells CASSVVPTGGEETQYF. The CDR3 nucleotides are TGTGCCAGCAGCGTAGTCCCCACAGGGGGTGAAGAGACCCAGTACTTC.

This clonotype was counted at least ten times. The chain joins TRBV10-3 to TRBJ1-1; TRBD1 matches 9 bases. Germline CDR1 is ENHRY and CDR2 is SYGVKD. This CDR3 region has 15 residues. V shed 8 bases, J shed 1 base, and the junction held 8 bases outside the gene matches. The CDR3 DNA follows: TGTGCCATCGGCACAGGGGGCACTACGAACACTGAAGCTTTCTTT. It is translated as CAIGTGGTTNTEAFF.

The J gene is TRBJ2-7, the V gene TRBV6-2 or TRBV6-3; tentatively, D is TRBD2 (6 bases). V lost 8 bases and J lost 1, with 12 bases in between. This CDR3 region has 13 residues. From germline, CDR1 is MNHEY and CDR2 SVGEGT. CDR3 DNA sequence: TGTGCCAGCTGTCGGGGGTATTCCTACGAGCAGTACTTC. Translation gives CASCRGYSYEQYF.

The sample holds many counts of this clonotype. The gene calls are TRBV15 and TRBJ2-5; TRBD2 aligns across 8 bases. The germline gives CDR1 LNHNV, CDR2 YYDKDF (reference sequence). The ends lost 0 bases at V and 3 bases at J; junction bases unmatched: 3. The CDR3 sequence is 15 residues long. The CDR3 bases are TGTGCCACCAGCAGAGATAAGGGACTAGAAGAGACCCAGTACTTC. Its translation: CATSRDKGLEETQYF.

The chain carries TRBV24-1 and TRBJ2-2, with D perhaps matching TRBD1 (6 bases). The CDR3 contains 15 residues. The germline gives CDR1 KGHDR, CDR2 SFDVKD. The V and J ends lost 2 bases and 5 bases respectively, with 11 bases between them. The CDR3 sequence: CATSDSGTRTGELFF. CDR3 DNA: TGTGCCACCAGTGATTCCGGGACAAGGACCGGGGAGCTGTTTTTT.

This clonotype was seen ten or more times. One end of the junction varies from germline; a read error may be responsible. The J gene is TRBJ2-1, the V gene TRBV2; 10 bases are a match to TRBD1. Germline lookup yields CDR1 SNHLY and CDR2 FYNNEI. There are 11 residues in the CDR3. CDR3 protein: CASSVSGQGTF. CDR3 nucleotides: TGTGCCAGCAGTGTCTCGGGACAGGGGACCTTC.

V gene TRBV5-1 combines with J gene TRBJ2-1; D is undetermined. Germline values: CDR1 SGHRS, CDR2 YFSETQ. The CDR3 has 16 amino acids. The V gene lost 3 bases and the J gene lost 0 bases, with 13 bases spanning the gap. CDR3 DNA sequence: TGCGCCAGCAGCTGGACGTTGTCGAGCTCCTACAATGAGCAGTTCTTC. Amino acid sequence: CASSWTLSSSYNEQFF.

The chain uses TRBV5-1 and TRBJ2-1; 10 nucleotides match TRBD2. Germline values: CDR1 SGHRS, CDR2 YFSETQ. The J segment lost 0 bases and the V segment lost 4 bases, leaving 13 bases of the junction unmatched. There are 19 residues in the CDR3. The CDR3 region has the DNA TGCGCCAGCAGCCGCCGACTAGCGGGCGTTCAATTCTCCTACAATGAGCAGTTCTTC. It translates to CASSRRLAGVQFSYNEQFF.

Here the CDR3 reads CASSVVGTSGIHEQYF. As DNA, the CDR3 is TGTGCCAGCAGCGTAGTCGGGACTAGCGGGATTCACGAGCAGTACTTC. The chain joins TRBV9 to TRBJ2-7; 13 positions agree with TRBD2. The CDR3 is 16 amino acids. The V segment lost 0 bases and the J segment 5 bases; nucleotides outside the gene matches: 5. Germline V gene data show CDR1 as SGDLS and CDR2 as YYNGEE.

The chain combines TRBV7-7 with TRBJ1-5; 7 bases line up with TRBD1. Looked up from germline, CDR1 is SSHAT and CDR2 is FNYEAQ (reference sequence). V lost 4 bases and J lost 6; bases outside the gene matches: 12. The CDR3 totals 16 residues. The CDR3 protein is CASSWEETGSCQPQHF. In DNA form, the CDR3 reads TGTGCCAGCAGCTGGGAGGAGACAGGGAGTTGTCAGCCCCAGCATTTT.

This rearrangement joins TRBV25-1 to TRBJ2-1, with D tentatively TRBD1 or TRBD2 (5 bases each). CDR1 and CDR2 from the germline V gene are MGHDK and SYGVNS. This CDR3 is 20 amino acids long. V was clipped by 6 bases and J by 6 bases, with 33 bases between them. In nucleotides, the CDR3 is TGTGCCAGCAGCGGGCCCTCGGGTGGGGGTAGGTTTGGGATCTTCAATGAGCAGTTCTTC. This gives the protein CASSGPSGGGRFGIFNEQFF.

The chain is built from TRBV11-2 and TRBJ2-5; D unresolved. Germline V gene lookup returns CDR1 SGHAT and CDR2 FQNNGV. This CDR3 comprises 14 residues. The ends were cut back, 5 bases at V and 2 bases at J, with 12 bases in the middle. The CDR3 spells CASSVRTFQETQYF. The CDR3 DNA follows: TGTGCCAGCAGCGTCCGAACTTTTCAAGAGACCCAGTACTTC.

This clonotype has a handful of counts. The chain links TRBV4-1 to TRBJ2-5, with D perhaps matching TRBD2 (5 bases). The CDR3 covers 16 residues. Germline CDR1 is MGHRA and CDR2 is YSYEKL. V gave up 4 bases and J gave up 2 bases, with 17 bases separating them. The CDR3 loop reads CASSLKLANSQETQYF. CDR3 coding DNA: TGCGCCAGCAGCCTAAAGTTAGCGAACAGTCAAGAGACCCAGTACTTC.

In this sample, this clonotype turned up a few times. The chain has TRBV6-5 and TRBJ2-2, with D possibly matching TRBD2 (5 bases). V lost 2 bases to trimming and J lost 4 bases, with 8 bases between them. Per the germline V gene, CDR1 is MNHEY and CDR2 is SVGAGI. The CDR3 extends over 14 amino acids. The CDR3 loop reads CASSYGRGTGELFF. In DNA form, the CDR3 reads TGTGCCAGCAGTTACGGGAGAGGCACCGGGGAGCTGTTTTTT.

This clonotype turned up a few times. This chain connects TRBV18 to TRBJ2-3, with a weak D call TRBD1 (5 bases). The length of the CDR3 is 14 residues. Germline CDR1 KGHSH, CDR2 LQKENI. Trimming removed 5 bases at V and 1 base at J, with 10 bases between. The CDR3 bases are TGTGCCAGCTCAGTCGCGACAGGCACAGATACGCAGTATTTT. It yields the protein CASSVATGTDTQYF. The full variable domain, its missing parts supplied by reference TRBV18 and TRBJ2-3, is NAGVMQNPRHLVRRRGQEARLRCSPMKGHSHVYWYRQLPEEGLKFMVYLQKENIIDESGMPKERFSAEFPKEGPSILRIQQVVRGDSAAYFCASSVATGTDTQYFGPGTRLTVL.

In this sample, this clonotype turned up a few times. The chain employs TRBV4-1 and TRBJ2-3; D remains unclear. V lost 0 bases and J 10 bases, leaving 11 bases between the germline ends. Germline assignment: CDR1 MGHRA and CDR2 YSYEKL. This CDR3 is 13 amino acids long. In nucleotides, the CDR3 is TGCGCCAGCAGCCAAGAGGCGATTCGGGCGCAGTATTTT. This translates into CASSQEAIRAQYF.

This clonotype was seen more than once but under ten times. The chain recombines TRBV11-2 with TRBJ2-1; TRBD2 matches at 10 bases. The CDR3 runs 14 residues. Germline CDR1 SGHAT, CDR2 FQNNGV. Germline trimming cut 5 bases from V and 8 bases from J; bases unmatched to any gene: 6. CDR3 in amino acids: CASSPLAGYHEQFF. CDR3 nucleotide sequence: TGTGCCAGCAGCCCACTAGCGGGATATCATGAGCAGTTCTTC.

In the case of this clonotype: Mismatch with germline at one junction end may stem from a read error. The V and J genes are TRBV29-1 and TRBJ1-4; D is possibly TRBD1 (6 bases). Germline V gives CDR1 SQVTM, CDR2 ANQGSEA. This CDR3 region has 15 residues. The CDR3 reads CSAHHGRGINEKLYF. As DNA, the CDR3 is TGCAGCGCCCACCATGGCAGGGGCATTAATGAAAAACTGTATTTT.

This clonotype was detected a few times. This chain connects TRBV20-1 to TRBJ2-7; 10 bases line up with TRBD2. This CDR3 has 16 amino acids. Germline assignment: CDR1 DFQATT and CDR2 SNEGSKA (reference sequence). Trimming cost V 5 bases and J 1 base; bases outside gene matches: 11. CDR3 in amino acids: CSAEGVSGRISYEQYF. CDR3 nucleotides: TGCAGTGCTGAAGGGGTTAGCGGGAGGATTTCCTACGAGCAGTACTTC.

This clonotype has only a few counts. CDR3 sequence reads: CASSEYTAANLQFF. CDR3 bases: TGTGCCAGCAGTGAATATACGGCAGCTAATTTGCAGTTCTTC. The rearrangement links TRBV2 to TRBJ2-1; D unresolved. CDR1 and CDR2 from the germline V gene are SNHLY and FYNNEI. The CDR3 has 14 residues. Trimming took off 2 bases at V and 12 bases at J, with 17 bases between the two ends.

This clonotype appeared many times. This chain uses TRBV12-3 or TRBV12-4 with TRBJ2-7; maybe TRBD1 (6 bases). Trimming left V 2 bases short and J 0 bases short, with 14 bases between. The CDR3 extends over 16 amino acids. The CDR3 region is CASSLTGTPSSYEQYF. The DNA for the CDR3 is TGTGCCAGCAGTTTAACCGGGACACCTAGCTCCTACGAGCAGTACTTC.

This clonotype was seen more than once but under ten times. V and J are TRBV3-1 and TRBJ1-2, with D possibly being TRBD1 (5 bases). V lost 4 bases and J lost 7, with 22 bases in between. This CDR3 has 16 residues. Germline-derived CDR1 and CDR2 are LGHDT and YNNKEL (reference sequence). Here the CDR3 DNA reads TGTGCCAGCAGCCCGCGGGACCGGTCCTATCATAGTGGCTACACCTTC. It encodes CASSPRDRSYHSGYTF. The whole variable domain, remainder taken from reference TRBV3-1 and TRBJ1-2, is DTAVSQTPKYLVTQMGNDKSIKCEQNLGHDTMYWYKQDSKKFLKIMFSYNNKELIINETVPNRFSPKSPDKAHLNLHINSLELGDSAVYFCASSPRDRSYHSGYTFGSGTRLTVV.

This chain uses TRBV7-3 with TRBJ2-3, with TRBD2 matching 7 bases. From germline, CDR1 is SGHTA and CDR2 FQGTGA. Trimming at V came to 1 base and at J to 2 bases, leaving 15 bases not matched to a gene. CDR3 size: 19 residues. The CDR3 reads CASSLRGGLAAKYTDTQYF. The CDR3 DNA sequence: TGTGCCAGCAGCTTAAGGGGGGGTCTAGCGGCGAAATACACAGATACGCAGTATTTT.

In its sample, this clonotype was seen a few times. The J gene is TRBJ2-5, the V gene TRBV18; D gene unclear. The germline V gene encodes CDR1 KGHSH and CDR2 LQKENI. This CDR3 has 14 residues. Trimming left V 3 bases short and J 4 bases short, with 12 bases between. CDR3 protein: CASSPQRNGETQYF. The CDR3, as DNA: TGTGCCAGCTCACCCCAGAGGAATGGAGAGACCCAGTACTTC.

This chain uses TRBV5-1 with TRBJ2-5; TRBD1 matches 11 bases. The CDR3 length is 15 residues. Unmatched junction bases numbered 6, after V lost 4 bases and J lost 4 bases. Germline V gene sequence: CDR1 SGHRS, CDR2 YFSETQ. CDR3 DNA: TGCGCCAGCAGCAAAGGGACAGGGGGGCGAGAGACCCAGTACTTC. This codes for CASSKGTGGRETQYF.